This TCR beta chain comes out of a study of radiotherapy plus CTLA-4 blockade in lung cancer. Looking at the study overall: Objective response was observed in about 19% of patients, and disease control in 31%. General study results and limits: Reports identified early blood T cell clone dynamics, with interferon-beta, as the best response predictor.

Points on this clone: What it recognizes is unknown.

Germline V lookup: CDR1 MDHEN, CDR2 SYDVKM. The CDR3 is 12 amino acids. The ends were cut back, 5 bases at V and 5 bases at J, with 9 bases in the middle. Assay used: immunoSEQ multiplex PCR; TCRdb lists only in-frame clones, some missing. The sample has some 37,000 clones, over 65% seen once. The rearrangement joins TRBV28 to TRBJ1-1, with D tentatively TRBD1 (5 bases). The clonotype comes from a human donor with non-small cell lung cancer who had stable disease on radiotherapy plus ipilimumab. The starting material was peripheral blood, obtained from a patient treated with radiotherapy plus ipilimumab. The CDR3 spells CASSGGTTEAFF. CDR3 nucleotides: TGTGCCAGCAGTGGGGGAACAACTGAAGCTTTCTTT.